This T cell receptor beta chain originates from a study of cytomegalovirus exposure and HLA in healthy donors. Germline V lookup: CDR1 SGHVS, CDR2 FQNEAQ. V dropped 1 base and J dropped 5 bases, with 11 bases sitting between them. The length of the CDR3 is 14 residues. Profiled with immunoSEQ multiplex PCR; TCRdb holds only in-frame clones, not every one. The sample consists of about 88,000 clones, approximately 88% of them appearing once. The genes are TRBV7-8 and TRBJ1-1; unclear D gene. Material: PBMCs. This clonotype was obtained from a woman under 30 in good health and CMV-seropositive. CDR3 sequence (DNA): TGTGCCAGCAGCTTAGACAGATCCTTTACTGAAGCTTTCTTT. Amino acids: CASSLDRSFTEAFF.